The 13 T cell receptor beta chains listed next were all sequenced from one sample in a study of neurological immune-mediated disorders. In TCRdb, the 5' RACE reads were re-called with MiXCR into one record per CDR3 protein. The sample holds just under 45,000 distinct CDR3 sequences; about an eighth are singletons and the top ten take roughly 1.3%. Sequencing used PBMCs. These receptors were collected from a female donor in good health.

In this sample, this clonotype turned up many times. The chain employs TRBV20-1 and TRBJ2-7; TRBD2 might be the D (6 bases). The V end was cut by 5 bases, the J end by 2 bases, with 16 bases between. The germline CDR1 and CDR2 sequences are DFQATT and SNEGSKA (reference sequence). The CDR3 sequence is 14 residues long. The CDR3 DNA reads as TGCAGTGCTCGTAGCGGCCGGGACGCCTACGAGCAGTACTTC. This translates into CSARSGRDAYEQYF.

The chain links TRBV21-1 to TRBJ2-7. TRBV21-1 is a pseudogene. This CDR3 contains 12 residues. CDR3 nucleotides: TGTGCCAGAAGAGAGGGCGCCTACGAGCAGTACTTC. Translating it yields CARREGAYEQYF.

This clonotype was seen many times. This chain joins TRBV20-1 and TRBJ2-1; D gene uncertain. The germline CDR1 and CDR2 sequences are DFQATT and SNEGSKA (reference sequence). The CDR3 has 14 residues. The germline V and J ends were trimmed by 4 bases and 0 bases, with 10 bases remaining between them. DNA of the CDR3: TGCAGTGCTACACCTCGCGCCTCCTACAATGAGCAGTTCTTC. Protein sequence: CSATPRASYNEQFF.

This clonotype was picked up many times. The V call is TRBV6-5, the J call TRBJ2-5, with 12 bases identical to TRBD2. The CDR3 totals 15 residues. Germline CDR1 MNHEY, CDR2 SVGAGI. V shed 5 bases, J shed 5 bases, and the junction held 6 bases outside the gene matches. The CDR3 nucleotides are TGTGCCAGCAGTCGCCTAGCGGGGGGGCCGGAGACCCAGTACTTC. Its protein is CASSRLAGGPETQYF.

This clonotype was counted ten times or more. This rearrangement joins TRBV11-2 to TRBJ1-5, with D uncertain. V gave up 6 bases and J gave up 3 bases, with 12 bases separating them. This CDR3 region has 14 residues. The germline V gene has CDR1 SGHAT and CDR2 FQNNGV. CDR3 nucleotides: TGTGCCAGCAGTAGGGCCGGGAACAATCAGCCCCAGCATTTT. The encoded protein is CASSRAGNNQPQHF.

At least ten counts were recorded for this clonotype. The rearrangement uses TRBV9 and TRBJ2-7; a possible D gene is TRBD1 (5 bases). The germline V and J ends were trimmed by 1 base and 2 bases, with 13 bases remaining between them. Germline values: CDR1 SGDLS, CDR2 YYNGEE. CDR3 size: 15 residues. The CDR3 sequence: CASSVRADTTYEQYF. Written as DNA, the CDR3 is TGTGCCAGCAGCGTAAGGGCGGACACCACCTACGAGCAGTACTTC.

This clonotype is judged medium-sized. This chain connects TRBV7-2 to TRBJ1-2; D remains unclear. Germline assignment: CDR1 SGHTA and CDR2 FQGNSA. V was clipped by 1 base and J by 4 bases, with 16 bases between them. The CDR3 spans 16 residues. CDR3 DNA sequence: TGTGCCAGCAGCTTAGTGGGAAGAGATTGGGCCTATGGCTACACCTTC. This sequence encodes CASSLVGRDWAYGYTF.

This clonotype was counted many times. This chain joins TRBV5-1 and TRBJ1-2, with TRBD1 identical over 9 bases. From germline, CDR1 is SGHRS and CDR2 YFSETQ. The CDR3 is made up of 15 amino acids. V trimming: 4 bases; J trimming: 8 bases; junction bases outside the gene matches: 12. CDR3 sequence (DNA): TGCGCCAGCAGCCAAACCCCACAGGGGGCAGCGGGCTACACCTTC. This gives the protein CASSQTPQGAAGYTF.

This clonotype came up many times. The chain uses TRBV29-1 and TRBJ2-2; possibly TRBD1 for D (5 bases). CDR3 length equals 16 residues. The germline CDR1 and CDR2 sequences are SQVTM and ANQGSEA. V lost 1 base to trimming and J lost 7 bases, with 19 bases between them. CDR3 nucleotide sequence: TGCAGCGTTGAAGTGGGAAAGGGCCAGGGTAACGGGGAGCTGTTTTTT. It codes for CSVEVGKGQGNGELFF.

This clonotype was seen repeatedly, ten times or more. This chain links TRBV5-1 with TRBJ1-1, with D unclear. Trimming took 1 base from V and 1 from J, leaving 5 bases between them. CDR3 length: 13 amino acids. The germline gives CDR1 SGHRS, CDR2 YFSETQ. This CDR3 is CASSLHTNTEAFF. The CDR3 coding sequence is TGCGCCAGCAGCTTGCATACGAACACTGAAGCTTTCTTT.

At least ten counts were recorded for this clonotype. The chain carries TRBV6-1 and TRBJ1-2; TRBD1 matches 8 bases. Germline CDR1 and CDR2: MNHNS and SASEGT. The CDR3 extends over 14 amino acids. V shed 6 bases, J shed 6 bases, and the junction held 9 bases outside the gene matches. CDR3 region: CASSRTGREHGYTF. CDR3 bases: TGTGCCAGCAGCCGGACAGGGCGGGAGCATGGCTACACCTTC.

This clonotype has ten or more counts. The J gene is TRBJ1-2, the V gene TRBV29-1; D ambiguous. The V gene lost 5 bases and the J gene lost 1 base, with 8 bases spanning the gap. The germline CDR1 and CDR2 sequences are SQVTM and ANQGSEA. CDR3 length equals 12 residues. The CDR3 DNA follows: TGCAGCGTTAGTTCCATTAACTATGGCTACACCTTC. This sequence encodes CSVSSINYGYTF.

Many counts were recorded for this clonotype. This sequence joins TRBV20-1 and TRBJ2-3; D unresolved. The ends were cut back, 6 bases at V and 2 bases at J, with 15 bases in the middle. Germline V gene sequence: CDR1 DFQATT, CDR2 SNEGSKA (reference sequence). The CDR3 loop spans 14 amino acids. Here the CDR3 DNA reads TGCAGTGCCACGGAATTATTTTACACAGATACGCAGTATTTT. Encoded protein: CSATELFYTDTQYF.